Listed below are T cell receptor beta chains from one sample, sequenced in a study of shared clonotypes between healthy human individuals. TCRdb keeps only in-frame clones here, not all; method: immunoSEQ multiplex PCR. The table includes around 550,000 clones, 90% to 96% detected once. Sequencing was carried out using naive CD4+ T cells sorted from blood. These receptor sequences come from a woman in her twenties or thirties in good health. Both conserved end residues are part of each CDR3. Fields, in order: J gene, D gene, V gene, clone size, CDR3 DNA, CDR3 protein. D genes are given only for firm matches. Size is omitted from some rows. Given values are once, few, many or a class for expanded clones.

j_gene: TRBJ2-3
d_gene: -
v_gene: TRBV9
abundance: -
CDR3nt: TGTGCCAGCAGCGGTGGGCGACGGGATAGCACAGATACGCAGTATTTT
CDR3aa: CASSGGRRDSTDTQYF

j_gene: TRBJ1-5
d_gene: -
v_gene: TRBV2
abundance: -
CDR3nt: TGTGCCAGCAGTGGGAGACTAAATAGCAATCAGCCCCAGCATTTT
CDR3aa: CASSGRLNSNQPQHF

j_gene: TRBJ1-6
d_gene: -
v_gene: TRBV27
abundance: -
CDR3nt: TGTGCCAGCAGTCCTTATAATTCACCCCTCCACTTT
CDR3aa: CASSPYNSPLHF

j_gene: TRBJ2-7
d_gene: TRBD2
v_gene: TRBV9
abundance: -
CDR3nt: TGTGCCAGCAGCGCGCCTGCACGGGGAGCGGGAGGGAGCTCCTACGAGCAGTACTTC
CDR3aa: CASSAPARGAGGSSYEQYF

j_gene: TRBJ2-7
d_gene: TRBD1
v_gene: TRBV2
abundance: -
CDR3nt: TGTGCCAGCAGTGCGTTGAAGGGGGCATCGAGTGAGCAGTACTTC
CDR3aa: CASSALKGASSEQYF

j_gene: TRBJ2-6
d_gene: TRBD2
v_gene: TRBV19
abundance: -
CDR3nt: TGTGCCAGTAGTATTTCTAGCGGGATGACGTCTGGGGCCAACGTCCTGACTTTC
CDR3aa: CASSISSGMTSGANVLTF

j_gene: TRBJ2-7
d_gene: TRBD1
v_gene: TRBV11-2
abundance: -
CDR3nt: TGTGCCAGCAGTCAAGACAGGGTATTCCCCTACGAGCAGTACTTC
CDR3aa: CASSQDRVFPYEQYF

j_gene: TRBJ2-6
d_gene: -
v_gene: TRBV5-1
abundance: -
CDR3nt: TGCGCCCCCTCGGGCGCTGGGGCCAACGTCCTGACTTTC
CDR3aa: CAPSGAGANVLTF

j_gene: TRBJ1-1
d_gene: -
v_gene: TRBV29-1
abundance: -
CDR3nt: TGCAGCGGGGGTTGGGGTCACACTGAAGCTTTCTTT
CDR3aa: CSGGWGHTEAFF

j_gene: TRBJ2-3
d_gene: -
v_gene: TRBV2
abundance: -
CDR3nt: TGTGCCAGCAGGTCTCACGAAAGCACAGATACGCAGTATTTT
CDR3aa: CASRSHESTDTQYF

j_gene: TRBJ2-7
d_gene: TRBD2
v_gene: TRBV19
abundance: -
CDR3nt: TGTGCCAGTAGTATCAGTAGCGGGAGTTCCTACGAGCAGTACTTC
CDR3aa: CASSISSGSSYEQYF

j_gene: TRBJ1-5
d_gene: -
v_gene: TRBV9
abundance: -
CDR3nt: TGTGCCAGCAGCGTGACGGGGGCCCCGAATCAGCCCCAGCATTTT
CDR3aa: CASSVTGAPNQPQHF

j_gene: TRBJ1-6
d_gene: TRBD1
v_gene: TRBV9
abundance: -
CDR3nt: TGTGCCAGCAGGGCCTCCGGGACAGGGGGTTCACCCCTCCACTTT
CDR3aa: CASRASGTGGSPLHF

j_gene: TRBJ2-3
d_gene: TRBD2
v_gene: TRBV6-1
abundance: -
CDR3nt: TGTGCCAGCGCAGGACTAGCGGACACAGATACGCAGTATTTT
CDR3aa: CASAGLADTDTQYF

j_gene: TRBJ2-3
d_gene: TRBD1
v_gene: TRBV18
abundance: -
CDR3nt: TGTGCCAGCTCACCACCGGGACAGAGCACAGATACGCAGTATTTT
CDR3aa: CASSPPGQSTDTQYF

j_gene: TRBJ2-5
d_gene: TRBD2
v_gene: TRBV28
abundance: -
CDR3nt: TGTGCCAGCTGGCGGGAGGAGCAGTACTTC
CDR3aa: CASWREEQYF

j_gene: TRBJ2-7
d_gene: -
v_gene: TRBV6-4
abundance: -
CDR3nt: TGTGCCAGCAGTTACTCCGGGACTGGAACCTACGAGCAGTACTTC
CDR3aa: CASSYSGTGTYEQYF

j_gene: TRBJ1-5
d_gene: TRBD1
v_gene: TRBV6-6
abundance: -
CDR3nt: TGTGCCAGCAGCCCGGACAGGGACCCTTTATGGGCCCAGCATTTT
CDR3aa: CASSPDRDPLWAQHF

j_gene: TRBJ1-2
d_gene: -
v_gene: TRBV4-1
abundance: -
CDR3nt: TGCGCCAGCAGCGGACGGGAGGGACCCAGTTATGGCTACACCTTC
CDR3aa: CASSGREGPSYGYTF

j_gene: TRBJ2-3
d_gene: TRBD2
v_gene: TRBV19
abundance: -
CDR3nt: TGTGCCAGTAGTACGAGCGGGGGCACAGATACGCAGTATTTT
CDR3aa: CASSTSGGTDTQYF

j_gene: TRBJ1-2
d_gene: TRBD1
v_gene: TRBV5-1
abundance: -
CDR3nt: TGCGCCAGCAGCTCCGGACAGGGGATGATCTATGGCTACACCTTC
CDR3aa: CASSSGQGMIYGYTF

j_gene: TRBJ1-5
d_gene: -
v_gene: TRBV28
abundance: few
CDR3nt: TGTGCCAGCAGTTCCCAGGATCAGCCCCAGCATTTT
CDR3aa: CASSSQDQPQHF

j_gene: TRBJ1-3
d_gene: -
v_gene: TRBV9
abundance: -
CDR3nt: TGTGCCAGCAGCGTAGACCCGATGACAAGCTCTGGAAACACCATATATTTT
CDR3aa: CASSVDPMTSSGNTIYF

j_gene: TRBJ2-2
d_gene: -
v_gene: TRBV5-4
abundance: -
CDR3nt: TGTGCCAGCAGCTTGGCCTCGGCGGAGCTGTTTTTT
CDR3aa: CASSLASAELFF

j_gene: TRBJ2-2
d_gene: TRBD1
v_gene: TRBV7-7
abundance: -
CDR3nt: TGTGCCAGCAGCCCGTACGGACAGGGCGCCGGGGAGCTGTTTTTT
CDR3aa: CASSPYGQGAGELFF

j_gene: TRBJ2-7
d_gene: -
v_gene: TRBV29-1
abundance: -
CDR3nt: TGCAGCGTTGAAGATAGGGGGGTCAGGACCTACGAGCAGTACTTC
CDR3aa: CSVEDRGVRTYEQYF

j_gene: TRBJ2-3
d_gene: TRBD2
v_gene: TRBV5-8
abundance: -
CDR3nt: TGTGCCAGCAGCTTGGCCAAGACTAGCGATTCCCGAGATACGCAGTATTTT
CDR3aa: CASSLAKTSDSRDTQYF

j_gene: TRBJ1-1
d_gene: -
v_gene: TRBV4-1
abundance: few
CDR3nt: TGCGCCAGCAGCCAAGATCGAAGACAGATGAACACTGAAGCTTTCTTT
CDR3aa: CASSQDRRQMNTEAFF

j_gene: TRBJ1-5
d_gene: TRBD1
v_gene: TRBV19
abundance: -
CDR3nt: TGTGCCAGTAGCATACAGGGGACATCGGGGGCCCAGCATTTT
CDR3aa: CASSIQGTSGAQHF

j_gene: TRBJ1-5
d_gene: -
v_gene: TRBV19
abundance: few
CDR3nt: TGTGCCAGTAAGAAACAGGCTGGCAATCAGCCCCAGCATTTT
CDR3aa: CASKKQAGNQPQHF

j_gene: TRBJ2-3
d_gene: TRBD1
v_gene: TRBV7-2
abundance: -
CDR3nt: TGTGCCAGCAGCTTAGGAGTAAGGCGGCAGGGGGCTCTTAATACGCAGTATTTT
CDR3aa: CASSLGVRRQGALNTQYF

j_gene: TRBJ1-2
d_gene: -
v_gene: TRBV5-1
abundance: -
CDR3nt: TGCGCCAGCAGCTTGGTCTCAGGGCCCCTCTTAAGCTACACCTTC
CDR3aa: CASSLVSGPLLSYTF

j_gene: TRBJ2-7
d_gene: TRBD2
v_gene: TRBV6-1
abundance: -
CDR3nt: TGTGCCAGCACTAAGCGGGAGGGCCTTGAGCAGTACTTC
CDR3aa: CASTKREGLEQYF

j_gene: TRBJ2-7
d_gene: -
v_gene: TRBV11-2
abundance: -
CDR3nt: TGTGCCAGCCTCCAAGCGGAACCCTCCTACGAGCAGTACTTC
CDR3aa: CASLQAEPSYEQYF

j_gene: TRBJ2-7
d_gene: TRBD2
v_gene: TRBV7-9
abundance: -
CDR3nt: TGTGCCAGCAGCTCGCACCTGGGCGGGGGTCCCCACGAGCAGTACTTC
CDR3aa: CASSSHLGGGPHEQYF

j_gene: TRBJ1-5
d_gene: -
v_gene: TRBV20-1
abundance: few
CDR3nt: TGCAGTGCCGCGGGGGATCAGCCCCAGCATTTT
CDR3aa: CSAAGDQPQHF

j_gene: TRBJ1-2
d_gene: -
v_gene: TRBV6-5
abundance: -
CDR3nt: TGTGCCAGCGGAAAATACAGGGCTTACTATGGCTACACCTTC
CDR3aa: CASGKYRAYYGYTF

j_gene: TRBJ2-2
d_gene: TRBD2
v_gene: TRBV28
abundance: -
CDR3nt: TGTGCCAGCAGTTTATTAGCCAGCGGGAGTGCCGGGGAGCTGTTTTTT
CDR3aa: CASSLLASGSAGELFF

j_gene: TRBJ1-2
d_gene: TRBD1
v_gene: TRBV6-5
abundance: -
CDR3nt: TGTGCCAGCACCCGGACAGGGGCTAACTATGGCTACACCTTC
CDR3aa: CASTRTGANYGYTF

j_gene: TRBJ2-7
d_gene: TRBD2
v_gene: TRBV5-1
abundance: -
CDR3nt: TGCGCCAGCAGCGCGGCTAGCGGACAACACTACGAGCAGTACTTC
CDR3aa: CASSAASGQHYEQYF